Listed below are T cell receptor beta chains from one sample, sequenced in a study of blood T cell repertoires in COVID-19. Only in-frame clones appear in the TCRdb table, and some are missing; sequencing was by immunoSEQ multiplex PCR. The sample has some 180,000 clones, just under 80% seen once. Sequenced material: peripheral blood. These receptors were taken from a woman aged 80 or over with active or convalescent COVID-19. CDR3s include the opening cysteine and the closing phenylalanine or tryptophan. A D gene is named only where the DNA matches it firmly. Size is omitted from some rows. Given values are once, few, many or a class for expanded clones.

v_call: TRBV5-1; d_call: -; j_call: TRBJ2-3; clone_size: -; cdr3_nt: TGCGCCAGCAGCTTGGGGCAGGCGACCAGCACAGATACGCAGTATTTT; cdr3_aa: CASSLGQATSTDTQYF
v_call: TRBV7-8; d_call: TRBD2; j_call: TRBJ2-5; clone_size: once; cdr3_nt: TGTGCCAGCAGCTTACCTCAGGGAGGGGTGACACAAGAGACCCAGTACTTC; cdr3_aa: CASSLPQGGVTQETQYF
v_call: TRBV6-1; d_call: -; j_call: TRBJ1-2; clone_size: few; cdr3_nt: TGTGCCAGCAGTGAAGTTGAGAGCTATGGCTACACCTTC; cdr3_aa: CASSEVESYGYTF
v_call: TRBV5-1; d_call: TRBD1; j_call: TRBJ1-5; clone_size: -; cdr3_nt: TGCGCCAGCAGCTTGGGGACAGGAGATCAGCCCCAGCATTTT; cdr3_aa: CASSLGTGDQPQHF
v_call: TRBV20-1; d_call: -; j_call: TRBJ2-1; clone_size: -; cdr3_nt: TGCAGTGCTAGCTTGCGTGAGCAGTTCTTC; cdr3_aa: CSASLREQFF
v_call: TRBV18; d_call: -; j_call: TRBJ2-7; clone_size: -; cdr3_nt: TGTGCCAGCTCACCGAGCACAGCGGAGGAGCAGTACTTC; cdr3_aa: CASSPSTAEEQYF
v_call: TRBV5-1; d_call: TRBD1; j_call: TRBJ1-1; clone_size: -; cdr3_nt: TGCGCCAGCAGCTTGGATCACAGGGGGACTGAAGCTTTCTTT; cdr3_aa: CASSLDHRGTEAFF
v_call: TRBV24-1; d_call: -; j_call: TRBJ1-5; clone_size: once; cdr3_nt: TGTGCCACCAACCAACTACCCGGACAGCCCCAGCATTTT; cdr3_aa: CATNQLPGQPQHF
v_call: TRBV5-5; d_call: TRBD1; j_call: TRBJ2-1; clone_size: -; cdr3_nt: TGTGCCAGCAGCTTGGCGCCTCACCGGGACAGGGGTTTGAATGAGCAGTTCTTC; cdr3_aa: CASSLAPHRDRGLNEQFF
v_call: TRBV7-3; d_call: -; j_call: TRBJ2-6; clone_size: -; cdr3_nt: TGTGCCAGCAGGGATGGGAGTGCTTCTGGGGCCAACGTCCTGACTTTC; cdr3_aa: CASRDGSASGANVLTF
v_call: TRBV10-3; d_call: TRBD1; j_call: TRBJ2-7; clone_size: once; cdr3_nt: TGTGCCACCGGGACAGGGGTGGGTGAGCAGTACTTC; cdr3_aa: CATGTGVGEQYF
v_call: TRBV2; d_call: TRBD1; j_call: TRBJ1-1; clone_size: -; cdr3_nt: TGTGCCAGCATGAGGACAGGATCGAACACTGAAGCTTTCTTT; cdr3_aa: CASMRTGSNTEAFF
v_call: TRBV6-5; d_call: TRBD1; j_call: TRBJ1-5; clone_size: -; cdr3_nt: TGTGCCAGCCTCGGGACAGGGTGGGCCGGTCAGCCCCAGCATTTT; cdr3_aa: CASLGTGWAGQPQHF
v_call: TRBV6-5; d_call: TRBD2; j_call: TRBJ2-3; clone_size: -; cdr3_nt: TGTGCCAGCAGGACTAGCGGGGGGGAGTCAGATACGCAGTATTTT; cdr3_aa: CASRTSGGESDTQYF
v_call: TRBV18; d_call: -; j_call: TRBJ1-2; clone_size: -; cdr3_nt: TGTGCCAGCTCACCACCGGCGGCGAACTATGGCTACACCTTC; cdr3_aa: CASSPPAANYGYTF
v_call: TRBV3-1/TRBV3-2; d_call: -; j_call: TRBJ2-1; clone_size: once; cdr3_nt: TGTGCCAGCAGCCCCCGACTCCCGAAACTCTTCAATGAGCAGTTCTTC; cdr3_aa: CASSPRLPKLFNEQFF
v_call: TRBV11-2; d_call: -; j_call: TRBJ1-3; clone_size: -; cdr3_nt: TGTGCCAGCAGCCGAGGCCGGGGAGGCTCTGGAAACACCATATATTTT; cdr3_aa: CASSRGRGGSGNTIYF
v_call: TRBV6-5; d_call: TRBD1; j_call: TRBJ1-6; clone_size: -; cdr3_nt: TGTGCCAGCAGTTACAACAGGGGGTACTCACCCCTCCACTTT; cdr3_aa: CASSYNRGYSPLHF
v_call: TRBV9; d_call: TRBD2; j_call: TRBJ2-1; clone_size: -; cdr3_nt: TGTGCCAGCAGCGTAGAGATAGCGGGGGACAATGAGCAGTTCTTC; cdr3_aa: CASSVEIAGDNEQFF
v_call: TRBV4-3; d_call: TRBD1; j_call: TRBJ2-4; clone_size: -; cdr3_nt: TGCGCCAGCAGCCAGCAGGACAGGGGGCGAGGAAAAAACATTCAGTACTTC; cdr3_aa: CASSQQDRGRGKNIQYF
v_call: TRBV6-5; d_call: -; j_call: TRBJ2-1; clone_size: few; cdr3_nt: TGTGCCAGCAGTTACTTTCTAGCTCCTAAGGATGAGCAGTTCTTC; cdr3_aa: CASSYFLAPKDEQFF
v_call: TRBV6-5; d_call: TRBD1; j_call: TRBJ1-2; clone_size: -; cdr3_nt: TGTGCCAGCTCTAAGACAGGGGCTCAATACTACACCTTC; cdr3_aa: CASSKTGAQYYTF
v_call: TRBV2; d_call: -; j_call: TRBJ1-6; clone_size: -; cdr3_nt: TGTGCCAGCAGTGATCAGGACTATAATTCACCCCTCCACTTT; cdr3_aa: CASSDQDYNSPLHF
v_call: TRBV5-3; d_call: TRBD1; j_call: TRBJ2-2; clone_size: -; cdr3_nt: TGTGCCAGAAGCCCCCCCCACAGGGGCACCGGGGAGCTGTTTTTT; cdr3_aa: CARSPPHRGTGELFF
v_call: TRBV27; d_call: TRBD1; j_call: TRBJ1-2; clone_size: few; cdr3_nt: TGTGCCAGCACCCACCGGGACAGGGTCTCCGACTATGGCTACACCTTC; cdr3_aa: CASTHRDRVSDYGYTF
v_call: TRBV12-3/TRBV12-4; d_call: -; j_call: TRBJ1-4; clone_size: -; cdr3_nt: TGTGCCAGCAGTTTTGCAGGGAGGGAAAAACTGTTTTTT; cdr3_aa: CASSFAGREKLFF
v_call: TRBV18; d_call: TRBD1; j_call: TRBJ1-1; clone_size: -; cdr3_nt: TGTGCCAGCTCACAAACGGGACAGATGAACACTGAAGCTTTCTTT; cdr3_aa: CASSQTGQMNTEAFF
v_call: TRBV5-1; d_call: TRBD2; j_call: TRBJ2-3; clone_size: -; cdr3_nt: TGCGCCAGCAGCTTGGGGCTAGCGGGGGGCAGGCTTAGCACAGATACGCAGTATTTT; cdr3_aa: CASSLGLAGGRLSTDTQYF
v_call: TRBV10-3; d_call: TRBD1; j_call: TRBJ2-5; clone_size: -; cdr3_nt: TGTGCCATAAGGGGACAGAACCAAGAGACCCAGTACTTC; cdr3_aa: CAIRGQNQETQYF